This entry lists 28 T cell receptor beta chains sequenced from one sample in a study of shared clonotypes between healthy human individuals (dated by TCRdb to between 2020 and 2021). The library was obtained by the immunoSEQ multiplex PCR assay. TCRdb limited this immuneACCESS table to in-frame rearrangements with V and J called. A share of clones is missing; checked studies link under half to unresolved V genes, and the rest is unexplained. A total of around 2,000,000 clones appear in this sample, roughly 96% of them only once. Around 0.13% of the sample is held by the ten biggest clonotypes. The sample comprised naive CD4+ T cells sorted from blood. The cell subset or site tag for this specimen amounts to: CD45RA+ positively selected. The receptors here all came from a man aged 18 to 29 in good health.

The J gene is TRBJ1-2, the V gene TRBV6-1, with a possible D match to TRBD1 (5 bases). V shed 6 bases and J shed 6 bases, with 14 bases lying between them. This CDR3 region has 13 residues. Germline loops: CDR1 MNHNS, CDR2 SASEGT. The CDR3 sequence is CASSRGPGDGYTF. The CDR3 DNA reads TGTGCCAGCAGCCGCGGGCCGGGGGATGGCTACACCTTC.

The chain joins TRBV10-3 to TRBJ1-1; D ambiguous. CDR3 length: 13 residues. Trimming cost V 2 bases and J 1 base, with 5 bases left between them. Per the germline V gene, CDR1 is ENHRY and CDR2 is SYGVKD. The CDR3 sequence is CAISEARNTEAFF. The CDR3 DNA reads TGTGCCATCAGTGAGGCGAGGAACACTGAAGCTTTCTTT.

As concerns this clone: Other DNA sequences from this sample encode an identical CDR3 as well. The chain is built from TRBV2 and TRBJ2-5; weak D call: TRBD1 (6 bases). Trimming took 7 bases from V and 5 from J, leaving 8 bases between them. The CDR3 runs 11 residues. The germline gives CDR1 SNHLY, CDR2 FYNNEI. CDR3 DNA: TGTGCCAGCACTAGGGGGGAGACCCAGTACTTC. It specifies CASTRGETQYF.

The sample holds a few counts of this clone. The chain is built from TRBV10-3 and TRBJ1-6; D perhaps matches TRBD1 (6 bases). V was cut by 3 bases and J by 9 bases, with 15 bases left in between. The CDR3 runs 15 residues. CDR1 and CDR2 (germline): ENHRY, SYGVKD. The CDR3 is CAISDSPGASSPLHF. The CDR3 DNA reads as TGTGCCATCAGTGATTCACCAGGGGCTAGTTCACCCCTCCACTTT.

The V call is TRBV5-1, the J call TRBJ2-3, with D possibly being TRBD2 (5 bases). CDR1 SGHRS and CDR2 YFSETQ come from the germline V gene. V was pared by 0 bases and J by 1 base, with 12 bases between. The CDR3 consists of 16 residues. The CDR3 DNA is TGCGCCAGCAGCTTGGAACCCTCACTAGGCACAGATACGCAGTATTTT. Protein sequence: CASSLEPSLGTDTQYF.

The rearrangement links TRBV9 to TRBJ2-5; D gene uncertain. The CDR3 runs 14 residues. V lost 1 base and J lost 1, with 8 bases in between. Per germline, CDR1 SGDLS and CDR2 YYNGEE. CDR3 sequence: CASSVNPFQETQYF. CDR3 DNA: TGTGCCAGCAGCGTAAATCCGTTCCAAGAGACCCAGTACTTC. Full variable domain (outside the CDR3, taken from reference TRBV9 and TRBJ2-5): DSGVTQTPKHLITATGQRVTLRCSPRSGDLSVYWYQQSLDQGLQFLIQYYNGEERAKGNILERFSAQQFPDLHSELNLSSLELGDSALYFCASSVNPFQETQYFGPGTRLLVL.

This clone was counted once. The sample has other DNA sequences that encode this CDR3 too. V gene TRBV30 combines with J gene TRBJ2-2, with 9 bases matching TRBD1. Per germline, CDR1 GTSNPN and CDR2 SVGIG (reference sequence). The CDR3 is 14 amino acids. V lost 3 bases and J lost 5; bases outside the gene matches: 4. The DNA for the CDR3 is TGTGCCTGGAGGGGACAGGGAGGAACCGGGGAGCTGTTTTTT. Its translation: CAWRGQGGTGELFF.

V is TRBV4-3 and J is TRBJ2-1, with D possibly TRBD1 on 5 matching bases. This CDR3 is built from 13 residues. CDR1 and CDR2 from the germline V gene are LGHNA and YSLEER. V shed 0 bases and J shed 8 bases, with 8 bases lying between them. The CDR3 DNA sequence: TGCGCCAGCAGCCAAGACAGGGTCCATGAGCAGTTCTTC. Translating it yields CASSQDRVHEQFF.

V usage is TRBV19 and J usage is TRBJ2-7, with TRBD1 matching 10 bases. CDR3 length: 11 residues. The germline V gene encodes CDR1 LNHDA and CDR2 SQIVND (reference sequence). The J segment lost 11 bases and the V segment lost 5 bases, leaving 3 bases of the junction unmatched. CDR3 loop: CASSPGTGEYF. The CDR3 DNA reads as TGTGCCAGTAGTCCTGGGACAGGGGAGTACTTC.

The V call is TRBV29-1, the J call TRBJ2-1, with 9 bases fitting TRBD2. Germline V gene data show CDR1 as SQVTM and CDR2 as ANQGSEA. The CDR3 is 15 amino acids. V gave up 1 base and J gave up 2 bases; unmatched junction bases: 3. The CDR3 region has the DNA TGCAGCGTTGAAGCGGGCGGGGGGGCCTACAATGAGCAGTTCTTC. This encodes CSVEAGGGAYNEQFF.

The chain carries TRBV27 and TRBJ1-1; unclear D gene. The germline gives CDR1 MNHEY, CDR2 SMNVEV (reference sequence). Trimming left V 7 bases short and J 4 bases short, with 22 bases between. The CDR3 spans 16 residues. The CDR3 is CASNFRPDRRSTEAFF. DNA of the CDR3: TGTGCCAGCAACTTCCGACCCGACCGACGGAGCACTGAAGCTTTCTTT.

The chain couples TRBV11-2 to TRBJ1-2; D may be TRBD1 (5 bases). CDR3 size: 16 residues. Germline lookup yields CDR1 SGHAT and CDR2 FQNNGV. The V gene lost 5 bases and the J gene lost 4 bases, with 20 bases spanning the gap. This chain's CDR3 is CASSPGIGADSYGYTF. CDR3 sequence (DNA): TGTGCCAGCAGCCCCGGGATAGGGGCAGACTCCTATGGCTACACCTTC.

The rearrangement joins TRBV7-9 to TRBJ1-1, with no clear D. Trimming cost V 1 base and J 0 bases, with 12 bases left between them. CDR1 is SEHNR and CDR2 is FQNEAQ in the germline V gene (reference sequence). There are 16 residues in the CDR3. CDR3 sequence: CASSLVLFSVNTEAFF. DNA for the CDR3: TGTGCCAGCAGCTTAGTGCTTTTTTCGGTGAACACTGAAGCTTTCTTT.

This chain joins TRBV30 and TRBJ2-7; 8 positions match TRBD1. The CDR3 is 12 residues long. Germline V gene data show CDR1 as GTSNPN and CDR2 as SVGIG (reference sequence). The junction had 3 bases not matched to a gene; V was cut back by 2 bases and J by 6 bases. CDR3 coding DNA: TGTGCCTGGAGTTTCAGGGGGCTCGAGCAGTACTTC. Translating gives CAWSFRGLEQYF. Filled out from reference TRBV30 and TRBJ2-7, the complete variable domain reads SQTIHQWPATLVQPVGSPLSLECTVEGTSNPNLYWYRQAAGRGLQLLFYSVGIGQISSEVPQNLSASRPQDRQFILSSKKLLLSDSGFYLCAWSFRGLEQYFGPGTRLTVT.

V and J are TRBV5-1 and TRBJ2-1, with a tentative D call TRBD2 (5 bases). V shed 0 bases and J shed 3 bases, with 13 bases lying between them. The CDR3 is made up of 16 amino acids. Germline values: CDR1 SGHRS, CDR2 YFSETQ. The CDR3 protein is CASSLVEGTFYNEQFF. Here the CDR3 DNA reads TGCGCCAGCAGCTTGGTCGAGGGTACATTCTACAATGAGCAGTTCTTC.

The J gene is TRBJ2-1, the V gene TRBV5-1, with TRBD2 identical over 14 bases. CDR3 length: 15 residues. V lost 4 bases to trimming and J lost 7 bases; unmatched junction nucleotides: 4. The germline V gene encodes CDR1 SGHRS and CDR2 YFSETQ. In DNA form, the CDR3 reads TGCGCCAGCAGCGAGGGACTAGCGGGGGTTAATGAGCAGTTCTTC. Translating it yields CASSEGLAGVNEQFF.

The chain joins TRBV6-6 to TRBJ2-4, with 11 bases fitting TRBD2. The CDR3 is 14 amino acids. The germline V gene has CDR1 MNHNY and CDR2 SVGAGI (reference sequence). V lost 6 bases and J lost 7; bases outside the gene matches: 5. The CDR3 here is CASRPTSGNNIQYF. In nucleotides, the CDR3 is TGTGCCAGCAGGCCGACTAGCGGGAACAACATTCAGTACTTC.

The rearrangement links TRBV7-9 to TRBJ1-1; D remains ambiguous. Germline V gives CDR1 SEHNR, CDR2 FQNEAQ (reference sequence). Trimming pared 4 bases from V and 3 bases from J, leaving 12 bases between. This CDR3 has 14 amino acids. For the CDR3, the DNA is TGTGCCAGCAGCTGGACGTCCGGTGACACTGAAGCTTTCTTT. The encoded protein is CASSWTSGDTEAFF.

Concerning this clone itself: Other nucleotide sequences in the sample specify the same CDR3. The gene calls are TRBV6-5 and TRBJ2-2; the match to TRBD1 covers 9 bases. The V segment lost 4 bases and the J segment 3 bases; nucleotides outside the gene matches: 3. Germline V gene lookup returns CDR1 MNHEY and CDR2 SVGAGI. The CDR3 is 15 residues long. CDR3 nucleotide sequence: TGTGCCAGCAGTTCGGGACAGGGAGACACCGGGGAGCTGTTTTTT. This gives the protein CASSSGQGDTGELFF.

As for this clone: This CDR3 is also generated by other DNA sequences in the sample. The V call is TRBV5-1, the J call TRBJ2-2; TRBD1 matches at 12 bases. J gave up 6 bases and V 4 bases, and 1 base lay outside the gene matches. Germline loops: CDR1 SGHRS, CDR2 YFSETQ. The CDR3 covers 14 residues. The CDR3 nucleotides are TGCGCCAGCAGCCGGGACAGGGGGCCCGGGGAGCTGTTTTTT. It encodes CASSRDRGPGELFF.

The CDR3 nucleotides read TGCGCCAGCAGCCAAGATCTCGTCCCGAACACTGAAGCTTTCTTT. It specifies CASSQDLVPNTEAFF. The chain couples TRBV4-1 to TRBJ1-1; D unclear. The CDR3 covers 15 residues. V gave up 0 bases and J gave up 1 base, with 9 bases separating them. The germline V gene encodes CDR1 MGHRA and CDR2 YSYEKL.

The chain uses TRBV11-1 and TRBJ2-7; D is unclear. Trimming removed 5 bases from V and 3 bases from J, with 14 bases in between. CDR1 and CDR2 from the germline V gene are SGHAT and FQDESV (reference sequence). The CDR3 loop spans 14 amino acids. In DNA form, the CDR3 reads TGTGCCAGCAGCCCCACCCGAATGGACTACGAGCAGTACTTC. It encodes CASSPTRMDYEQYF.

The chain is built from TRBV11-2 and TRBJ1-3; no reliable D call. Trimming stripped 1 base from V and 4 bases from J, with 8 bases between. Germline lookup yields CDR1 SGHAT and CDR2 FQNNGV. This CDR3 comprises 14 residues. This CDR3 reads CASSLVEVGNTIYF. CDR3 sequence (DNA): TGTGCCAGCAGCTTAGTAGAGGTCGGAAACACCATATATTTT.

The chain carries TRBV7-2 and TRBJ2-1; no clear D. V was trimmed by 0 bases and J by 8 bases, leaving 14 bases between them. This CDR3 is 15 amino acids long. CDR1 is SGHTA, CDR2 FQGNSA, per germline. CDR3 amino acids: CASSLATVVGHEQFF. For the CDR3, the DNA is TGTGCCAGCAGCTTAGCGACGGTAGTCGGGCATGAGCAGTTCTTC.

V usage is TRBV28 and J usage is TRBJ1-1, with D perhaps TRBD1 (5 bases). Per germline, CDR1 MDHEN and CDR2 SYDVKM. CDR3 length equals 15 residues. V was shortened by 5 bases and J by 3 bases, with 16 bases between the two germline ends. The CDR3 nucleotides read TGTGCCAGCAGTGAAGACAGTCTGGCGTACACTGAAGCTTTCTTT. Protein sequence: CASSEDSLAYTEAFF.

This clone was counted a single time. The rearrangement links TRBV5-1 to TRBJ1-1; 9 positions match TRBD1. CDR1 and CDR2 (germline): SGHRS, YFSETQ. This CDR3 contains 16 residues. V was clipped by 4 bases and J by 0 bases; unmatched bases: 7. The CDR3 loop reads CASSRGQGNMNTEAFF. The CDR3 coding sequence is TGCGCCAGCAGCCGAGGACAGGGGAACATGAACACTGAAGCTTTCTTT. Using reference TRBV5-1 and TRBJ1-1 for the parts outside the CDR3, the full variable domain is KAGVTQTPRYLIKTRGQQVTLSCSPISGHRSVSWYQQTPGQGLQFLFEYFSETQRNKGNFPGRFSGRQFSNSRSEMNVSTLELGDSALYLCASSRGQGNMNTEAFFGQGTRLTVV.

The chain couples TRBV6-6 to TRBJ2-3; tentatively, D is TRBD2 (6 bases). The CDR3 spans 15 residues. Between the trimmed V and J ends, which lost 4 bases and 6 bases, there was a span of 17 bases. Germline CDR1 and CDR2: MNHNY and SVGAGI (reference sequence). The CDR3 sequence is CASSLQEGSIDTQYF. In nucleotides, the CDR3 is TGTGCCAGCAGTTTACAGGAGGGTAGCATCGATACGCAGTATTTT.

This clone was counted only a few times. V usage is TRBV27 and J usage is TRBJ1-6; tentatively, D is TRBD1 (5 bases). Trimming left V 5 bases short and J 8 bases short, with 16 bases between. CDR3 size: 15 residues. CDR1 and CDR2 from the germline V gene are MNHEY and SMNVEV (reference sequence). The chain's CDR3 is CASSLASAGYSPLHF. The CDR3 DNA follows: TGTGCCAGCAGTCTCGCTTCGGCAGGGTATTCACCCCTCCACTTT.